The rows below give T cell receptor beta chains drawn from one sample of a study of regulatory T cells in long-lasting Graves disease. TCRdb redid the calling of the multiplex PCR reads with MiXCR, one entry per CDR3 protein. The table lists more than 400,000 distinct CDR3 sequences, around 15% of them singletons. These data were also reused for a study on T cells in Graves' hyperthyroidism and ophthalmopathy.

Sequenced here: peripheral blood mononuclear cells (PBMCs), sampled at new diagnosis, from a patient treated with antithyroid drugs. The receptors derive from a man aged 35-49 years with Graves disease. Both conserved end residues are part of each CDR3. The D gene is left open where the match is weak. Clone size is not always given. Where it is, it says once, few, many or a class for expanded clones.

clone size: many; D gene: TRBD1; J gene: TRBJ1-5; V gene: TRBV5-6; CDR3 protein: CASSLRQGLPQHF; CDR3 DNA: TGTGCCAGCAGCCTGCGACAGGGTCTGCCCCAGCATTTT
clone size: many; D gene: TRBD2; J gene: TRBJ2-1; V gene: TRBV5-1; CDR3 protein: CASSLGGTSGNNEQFF; CDR3 DNA: TGCGCCAGCAGCTTGGGGGGGACTAGCGGAAACAATGAGCAGTTCTTC
clone size: many; D gene: .; J gene: TRBJ1-1; V gene: TRBV30; CDR3 protein: CAWSAGSVNGEAFF; CDR3 DNA: TGTGCCTGGAGTGCCGGGTCAGTAAACGGTGAAGCTTTCTTT
clone size: .; D gene: TRBD1; J gene: TRBJ2-1; V gene: TRBV7-3; CDR3 protein: CASSQSRPRGQEQFF; CDR3 DNA: TGTGCCAGCAGCCAGAGCCGCCCCAGGGGGCAAGAGCAGTTCTTC
clone size: many; D gene: .; J gene: TRBJ2-1; V gene: TRBV2; CDR3 protein: CASSSGKTRGGQFF; CDR3 DNA: TGTGCCAGCAGTTCAGGGAAGACCCGCGGCGGGCAGTTCTTC
clone size: many; D gene: TRBD1; J gene: TRBJ2-1; V gene: TRBV6-5; CDR3 protein: CASSYAQGAWNEQFF; CDR3 DNA: TGTGCCAGCAGTTACGCACAGGGGGCATGGAATGAGCAGTTCTTC
clone size: few; D gene: TRBD2; J gene: TRBJ2-7; V gene: TRBV5-6; CDR3 protein: CASTPGLVLSYEQYF; CDR3 DNA: TGTGCCAGCACCCCTGGACTAGTCTTGTCCTACGAGCAGTACTTC
clone size: .; D gene: .; J gene: TRBJ1-1; V gene: TRBV5-6; CDR3 protein: CASSLSLGSGADTEAFF; CDR3 DNA: TGTGCCAGCAGCTTGTCTCTCGGGTCGGGAGCGGACACTGAAGCTTTCTTT
clone size: many; D gene: .; J gene: TRBJ2-3; V gene: TRBV28; CDR3 protein: CASSLREAQYF; CDR3 DNA: TGTGCCAGCAGTTTGCGTGAGGCGCAGTATTTT
clone size: many; D gene: .; J gene: TRBJ2-7; V gene: TRBV11-2; CDR3 protein: CASSSIGRRSYEQYF; CDR3 DNA: TGTGCCAGCAGCTCAATCGGACGCCGCTCCTACGAGCAGTACTTC
clone size: .; D gene: TRBD2; J gene: TRBJ2-3; V gene: TRBV12-5; CDR3 protein: CASGLVIGRPPVTQYF; CDR3 DNA: TGTGCTAGTGGTTTGGTAATCGGGAGGCCCCCGGTTACGCAGTATTTT
clone size: many; D gene: TRBD2; J gene: TRBJ2-1; V gene: TRBV3-1; CDR3 protein: CASSHTGTRRGEQFF; CDR3 DNA: TGTGCCAGCAGCCACACCGGGACTAGACGCGGTGAGCAGTTCTTC
clone size: many; D gene: .; J gene: TRBJ1-6; V gene: TRBV6-2/TRBV6-3; CDR3 protein: CASSYGLGGAKSSYNSPLHF; CDR3 DNA: TGTGCCAGCAGTTACGGATTGGGGGGCGCGAAGAGCTCCTATAATTCACCCCTCCACTTT
clone size: few; D gene: .; J gene: TRBJ1-1; V gene: TRBV29-1; CDR3 protein: CSVGRASEAFF; CDR3 DNA: TGCAGCGTTGGCAGAGCAAGTGAAGCTTTCTTT
clone size: many; D gene: .; J gene: TRBJ2-6; V gene: TRBV30; CDR3 protein: CAWSVAGYGANVLTF; CDR3 DNA: TGTGCCTGGAGTGTAGCAGGGTATGGGGCCAACGTCCTGACTTTC
clone size: .; D gene: .; J gene: TRBJ2-4; V gene: TRBV19; CDR3 protein: CASKESGWGNIQYF; CDR3 DNA: TGTGCCAGTAAGGAGAGCGGGTGGGGAAACATTCAGTACTTC
clone size: many; D gene: .; J gene: TRBJ2-1; V gene: TRBV20-1; CDR3 protein: CSARDLASVRVSGEQFF; CDR3 DNA: TGCAGTGCTAGAGATTTGGCTAGCGTGAGGGTCAGCGGAGAGCAGTTCTTC
clone size: .; D gene: .; J gene: TRBJ2-7; V gene: TRBV20-1; CDR3 protein: CSAREGSDFRGRTTYEQYF; CDR3 DNA: TGCAGTGCTAGAGAAGGGTCAGACTTTAGGGGGAGGACTACCTACGAGCAGTACTTC
clone size: .; D gene: TRBD2; J gene: TRBJ2-5; V gene: TRBV20-1; CDR3 protein: CSARDPLASGISETQYF; CDR3 DNA: TGCAGTGCTAGAGACCCGCTGGCTAGCGGGATCTCAGAGACCCAGTACTTC
clone size: .; D gene: .; J gene: TRBJ2-1; V gene: TRBV6-2/TRBV6-3; CDR3 protein: CASSDSLRRSSYNEQFF; CDR3 DNA: TGTGCCAGCAGTGACTCCCTCCGGCGGAGCTCCTACAATGAGCAGTTCTTC
clone size: few; D gene: .; J gene: TRBJ1-5; V gene: TRBV5-1; CDR3 protein: CASSLEGRGQPQHF; CDR3 DNA: TGCGCCAGCAGCTTGGAAGGGAGGGGTCAGCCCCAGCATTTT
clone size: few; D gene: .; J gene: TRBJ2-7; V gene: TRBV12-5; CDR3 protein: CAATLTSASEQYF; CDR3 DNA: TGTGCTGCCACCTTGACATCGGCATCCGAGCAGTACTTC
clone size: many; D gene: .; J gene: TRBJ2-1; V gene: TRBV2; CDR3 protein: CASSAWGQQFF; CDR3 DNA: TGTGCCAGCAGCGCCTGGGGGCAGCAGTTCTTC
clone size: .; D gene: TRBD1; J gene: TRBJ2-3; V gene: TRBV19; CDR3 protein: CASSIRQGVTDTQYF; CDR3 DNA: TGTGCCAGTAGTATCAGACAGGGGGTAACAGATACGCAGTATTTT
clone size: few; D gene: TRBD1; J gene: TRBJ1-6; V gene: TRBV12-3/TRBV12-4; CDR3 protein: CASSPGTGISYNSPLHF; CDR3 DNA: TGTGCCAGCAGCCCCGGGACAGGGATTTCCTATAATTCACCCCTCCACTTT
clone size: many; D gene: .; J gene: TRBJ2-7; V gene: TRBV6-2/TRBV6-3; CDR3 protein: CASTPGRANYEQYF; CDR3 DNA: TGTGCCAGCACTCCTGGACGGGCTAACTACGAGCAGTACTTC
clone size: .; D gene: .; J gene: TRBJ1-4; V gene: TRBV20-1; CDR3 protein: CSVSSGANEKLFF; CDR3 DNA: TGCAGTGTCTCCTCCGGGGCTAATGAAAAACTGTTTTTT
clone size: .; D gene: .; J gene: TRBJ2-7; V gene: TRBV7-6; CDR3 protein: CASRISVTPYEQYF; CDR3 DNA: TGTGCCAGCAGGATTAGCGTTACCCCCTACGAGCAGTACTTC